The T cell receptor beta chain described here comes from a study of cytomegalovirus exposure and HLA in healthy donors (dated by TCRdb to about 2017). With regard to the full study: The 550 to 750 repertoires of the first cohort and the 95 to 150 validation repertoires were produced on the same platform, according to a later analysis. Besides the first cohort of roughly 700 subjects, a separate validation cohort made up of about 120 different subjects was used. To predict cytomegalovirus infection status, the study brought together high-throughput TCR immunosequencing, statistical association of individual TCRs with disease status, and machine learning. The study aimed to test whether cataloging public T cell receptors could reveal signatures of past pathogen exposure.

CDR1 SGHRS and CDR2 YFSETQ were looked up in the germline V gene. Deletion took 0 bases off V and 8 bases off J, with a span of 14 bases between the germline ends. There are 14 amino acids in the CDR3, from cysteine to phenylalanine inclusive. Only CDR3 DNA is held: 42 bases, read in frame from base 1. The library was prepared using the immunoSEQ multiplex PCR assay. Per the source publication's procedure: A statistical classification framework was built for diagnosing cytomegalovirus status from the catalog of TCR beta chain sequences. Imported from immuneACCESS, the table was reduced by TCRdb to in-frame sequences with V and J called. These copies leave out some clones; in studies compared against another copy, an unresolved V gene accounts for under half, and the cause of the remainder is not known. V and J calls and clone size come straight from that table; D and trimming were deduced from the DNA. The sample table shows 200,000 to 300,000 clones, and 80% to 95% are seen once. Under 4% of the sample belongs to the ten largest clones.

Broader findings and caveats from the paper: The authors suggested that the approach could potentially be generalized to other disease states and immunological phenotypes. The classifier was reported to diagnose cytomegalovirus status with high specificity and sensitivity in both the original and validation cohorts. Subsequent analysis determined that TCRs grouped into clusters in the first cohort also showed a tendency toward co-occurrence across the 120 validation repertoires, and approximately 94% of cluster scores exceeded 0. A few of the identified cytomegalovirus-associated TCR beta chains were confirmed in vitro to be specific for cytomegalovirus antigens. In the study, around 160 TCR beta chains were listed as associated with cytomegalovirus. Across donors, most TCR sequences were observed very rarely, whereas some public TCRs were present in many individuals. All 120 or so repertoires were used to score co-occurrence in the validation cohort in a later analysis, because that analysis had no HLA typing for the cohort.

Donors formed part of the validation cohort, which comprised 95 to 150 subjects and was distinct from the first cohort of under 750 subjects. This clone came up once. It has no known antigen specificity. Per-base qualities were not stored, and no clone one base away is much larger. This receptor was obtained from a woman in her 30s in good health and CMV-seronegative. The receptor chain draws on TRBV5-1 and TRBJ1-2; TRBD1 is a weak D gene call, 6 bases matching. The sequenced sample consisted of PBMCs. The CDR3 reads as follows: CASSLGFAGDGYTF. The sequenced DNA: TGCGCCAGCAGCTTGGGATTTGCAGGGGACGGCTACACCTTC.